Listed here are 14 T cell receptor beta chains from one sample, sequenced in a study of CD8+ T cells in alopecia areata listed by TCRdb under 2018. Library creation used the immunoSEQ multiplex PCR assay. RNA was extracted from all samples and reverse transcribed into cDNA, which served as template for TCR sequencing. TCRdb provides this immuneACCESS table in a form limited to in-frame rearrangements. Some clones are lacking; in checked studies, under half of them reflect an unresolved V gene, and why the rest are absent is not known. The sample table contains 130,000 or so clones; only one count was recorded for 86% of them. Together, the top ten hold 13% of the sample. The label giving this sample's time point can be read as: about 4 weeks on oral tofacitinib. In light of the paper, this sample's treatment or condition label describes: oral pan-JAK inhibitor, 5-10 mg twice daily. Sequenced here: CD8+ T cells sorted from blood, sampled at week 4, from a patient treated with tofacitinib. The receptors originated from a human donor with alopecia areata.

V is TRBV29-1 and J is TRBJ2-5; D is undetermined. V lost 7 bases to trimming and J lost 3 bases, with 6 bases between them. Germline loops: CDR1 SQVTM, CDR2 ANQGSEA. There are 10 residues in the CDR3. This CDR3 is CSDWEETQYF. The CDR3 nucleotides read TGCAGCGACTGGGAAGAGACCCAGTACTTC.

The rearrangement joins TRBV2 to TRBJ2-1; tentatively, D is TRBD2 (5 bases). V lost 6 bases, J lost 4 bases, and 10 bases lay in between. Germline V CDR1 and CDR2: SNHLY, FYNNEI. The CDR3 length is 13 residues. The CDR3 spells CASRDWRYNEQFF. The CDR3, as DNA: TGTGCCAGCAGGGACTGGAGGTACAATGAGCAGTTCTTC. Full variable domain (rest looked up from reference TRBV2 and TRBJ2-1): EPEVTQTPSHQVTQMGQEVILRCVPISNHLYFYWYRQILGQKVEFLVSFYNNEISEKSEIFDDQFSVERPDGSNFTLKIRSTKLEDSAMYFCASRDWRYNEQFFGPGTRLTVL.

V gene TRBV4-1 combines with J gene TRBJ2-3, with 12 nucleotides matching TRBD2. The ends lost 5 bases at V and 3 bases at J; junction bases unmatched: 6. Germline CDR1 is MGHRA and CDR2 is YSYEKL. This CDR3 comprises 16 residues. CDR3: CASSRRLAGATDTQYF. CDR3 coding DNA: TGCGCCAGCAGCAGACGACTAGCGGGAGCGACAGATACGCAGTATTTT.

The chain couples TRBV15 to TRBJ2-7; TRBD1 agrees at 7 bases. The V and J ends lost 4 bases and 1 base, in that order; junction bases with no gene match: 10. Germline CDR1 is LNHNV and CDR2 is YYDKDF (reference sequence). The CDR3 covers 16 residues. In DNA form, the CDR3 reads TGTGCCACCAGCATAAGAGGGGGCGTAGGATCCTACGAGCAGTACTTC. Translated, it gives CATSIRGGVGSYEQYF.

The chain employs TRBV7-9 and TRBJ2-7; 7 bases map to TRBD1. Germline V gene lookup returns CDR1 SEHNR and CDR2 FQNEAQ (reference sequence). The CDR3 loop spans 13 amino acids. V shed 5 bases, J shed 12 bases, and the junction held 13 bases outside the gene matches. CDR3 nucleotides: TGTGCCAGCAGCCCCCCGGTACCGACAGGGCTGTACTTC. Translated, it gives CASSPPVPTGLYF.

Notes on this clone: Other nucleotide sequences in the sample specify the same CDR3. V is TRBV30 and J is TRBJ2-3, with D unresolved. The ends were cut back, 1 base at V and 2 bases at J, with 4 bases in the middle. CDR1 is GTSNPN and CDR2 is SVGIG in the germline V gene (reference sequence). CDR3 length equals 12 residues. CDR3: CAWSEDTDTQYF. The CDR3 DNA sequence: TGTGCCTGGAGTGAGGACACAGATACGCAGTATTTT.

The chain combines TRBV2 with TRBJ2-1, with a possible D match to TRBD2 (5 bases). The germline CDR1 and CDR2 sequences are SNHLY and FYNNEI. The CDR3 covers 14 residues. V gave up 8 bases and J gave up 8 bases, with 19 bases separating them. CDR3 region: CASLIILARDEQFF. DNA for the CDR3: TGTGCCAGCCTCATCATCCTAGCTAGGGATGAGCAGTTCTTC.

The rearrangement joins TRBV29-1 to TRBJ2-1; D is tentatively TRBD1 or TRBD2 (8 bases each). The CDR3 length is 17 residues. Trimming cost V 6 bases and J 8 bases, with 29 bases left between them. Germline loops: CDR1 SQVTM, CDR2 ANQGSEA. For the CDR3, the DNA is TGCAGCGTGGTGGACAGGGCTGACGGGGGGGCCTTCGATGAGCAGTTCTTC. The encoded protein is CSVVDRADGGAFDEQFF.

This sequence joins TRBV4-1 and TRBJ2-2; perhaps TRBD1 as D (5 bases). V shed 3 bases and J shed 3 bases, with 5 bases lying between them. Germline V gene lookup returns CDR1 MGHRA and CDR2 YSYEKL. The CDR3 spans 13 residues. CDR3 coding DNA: TGCGCCAGCAGCCACAGGGACACCGGGGAGCTGTTTTTT. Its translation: CASSHRDTGELFF.

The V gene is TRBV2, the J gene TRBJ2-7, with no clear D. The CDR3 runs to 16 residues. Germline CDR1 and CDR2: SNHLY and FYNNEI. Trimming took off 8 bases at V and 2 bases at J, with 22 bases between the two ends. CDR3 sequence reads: CASGVPTDTSTYEQYF. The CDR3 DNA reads TGTGCCAGCGGAGTCCCGACGGATACTTCCACCTACGAGCAGTACTTC. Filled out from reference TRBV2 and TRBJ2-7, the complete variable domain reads EPEVTQTPSHQVTQMGQEVILRCVPISNHLYFYWYRQILGQKVEFLVSFYNNEISEKSEIFDDQFSVERPDGSNFTLKIRSTKLEDSAMYFCASGVPTDTSTYEQYFGPGTRLTVT.

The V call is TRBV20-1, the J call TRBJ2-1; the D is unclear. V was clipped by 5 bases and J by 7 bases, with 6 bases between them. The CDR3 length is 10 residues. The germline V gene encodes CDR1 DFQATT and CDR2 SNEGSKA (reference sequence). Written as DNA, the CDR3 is TGCAGTGCTGTGGGGAATGAGCAGTTCTTC. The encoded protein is CSAVGNEQFF.

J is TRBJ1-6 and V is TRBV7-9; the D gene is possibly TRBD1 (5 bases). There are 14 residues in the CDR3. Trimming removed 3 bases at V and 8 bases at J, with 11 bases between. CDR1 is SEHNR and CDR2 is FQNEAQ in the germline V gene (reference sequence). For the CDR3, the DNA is TGTGCCAGCAGCTTGCCAGGGTATGATTCACCCCTCCACTTT. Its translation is CASSLPGYDSPLHF.

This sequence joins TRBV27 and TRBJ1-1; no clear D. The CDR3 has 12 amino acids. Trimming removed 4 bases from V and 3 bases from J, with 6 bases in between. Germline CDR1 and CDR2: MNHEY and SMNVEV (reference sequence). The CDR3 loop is CASSSPYTEAFF. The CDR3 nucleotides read TGTGCCAGCAGTTCTCCCTACACTGAAGCTTTCTTT.

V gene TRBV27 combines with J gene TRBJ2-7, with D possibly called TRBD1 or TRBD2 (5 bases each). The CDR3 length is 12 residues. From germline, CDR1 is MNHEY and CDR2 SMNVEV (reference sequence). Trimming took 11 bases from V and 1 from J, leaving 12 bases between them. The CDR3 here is CAVIGGSYEQYF. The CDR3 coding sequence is TGTGCCGTAATTGGGGGATCCTACGAGCAGTACTTC.